Following are 20 T cell receptor beta chains from one sample sequenced in a study of control samples from healthy donors and cancer patients. Using immunoSEQ multiplex PCR, the repertoire was profiled, and TCRdb retains in-frame clones only, with some absent. The table includes over 150,000 clones, 94% detected once. The source material was blood. The source is a woman younger than 30 in good health.

CDR3 bases: TGCGCCAGCAGTGCGCAACTAGGTCCAGATACGCAGTATTTT. It encodes CASSAQLGPDTQYF. The chain uses TRBV5-1 and TRBJ2-3; tentative D call: TRBD2 (5 bases). V was clipped by 5 bases and J by 4 bases, with 14 bases between them. Germline V CDR1 and CDR2: SGHRS, YFSETQ. This CDR3 comprises 14 residues.

The chain is built from TRBV6-2 or TRBV6-3 and TRBJ2-7; D gene ambiguous. Germline CDR1 is MNHEY and CDR2 is SVGEGT. The germline V and J ends were trimmed by 6 bases and 6 bases, with 9 bases remaining between them. This CDR3 has 11 residues. CDR3 protein: CASSRLSEQYF. In nucleotides, the CDR3 is TGTGCCAGCAGCCGGCTCTCCGAGCAGTACTTC.

The genes are TRBV18 and TRBJ1-1; tentatively, D is TRBD1 (6 bases). With 3 bases removed from V and 0 bases from J, the gap between germline ends came to 14 bases. The CDR3 length is 16 residues. Germline CDR1 reads KGHSH; CDR2 reads LQKENI. The CDR3 coding sequence is TGTGCCAGCTCACCCGGTCAGGGGCCTTTGAACACTGAAGCTTTCTTT. This translates into CASSPGQGPLNTEAFF.

Here the CDR3 reads CASSLASGAITEAFF. DNA of the CDR3: TGCGCCAGCAGCTTGGCGTCGGGGGCCATCACTGAAGCTTTCTTT. The chain couples TRBV5-1 to TRBJ1-1; a possible D gene is TRBD1 (6 bases). The CDR3 totals 15 residues. Germline assignment: CDR1 SGHRS and CDR2 YFSETQ. Trimming pared 0 bases from V and 4 bases from J, leaving 13 bases between.

This chain connects TRBV7-2 to TRBJ2-2; D is unresolved. V was cut by 1 base and J by 3 bases, with 6 bases left in between. The length of the CDR3 is 14 residues. The germline gives CDR1 SGHTA, CDR2 FQGNSA. The CDR3 coding sequence is TGTGCCAGCAGCTTAGAGCTCTACACCGGGGAGCTGTTTTTT. Protein: CASSLELYTGELFF. The full variable domain, completed using reference TRBV7-2 and TRBJ2-2, is GAGVSQSPSNKVTEKGKDVELRCDPISGHTALYWYRQSLGQGLEFLIYFQGNSAPDKSGLPSDRFSAERTGGSVSTLTIQRTQQEDSAVYLCASSLELYTGELFFGEGSRLTVL.

J is TRBJ2-2 and V is TRBV7-6; 7 nucleotides line up with TRBD1. The CDR3 consists of 16 residues. The V gene's germline CDR1 is SGHVS and CDR2 FNYEAQ. J was trimmed by 4 bases and V by 5 bases; bases with no gene match: 10. CDR3: CASSANRGVFTGELFF. The CDR3 DNA follows: TGTGCCAGCAGCGCAAACAGGGGAGTATTCACCGGGGAGCTGTTTTTT. Looking up the rest from reference TRBV7-6 and TRBJ2-2 gives the full variable domain: GAGVSQSPRYKVTKRGQDVALRCDPISGHVSLYWYRQALGQGPEFLTYFNYEAQQDKSGLPNDRFSAERPEGSISTLTIQRTEQRDSAMYRCASSANRGVFTGELFFGEGSRLTVL.

The rearrangement uses TRBV10-3 and TRBJ1-2, with TRBD1 matching 7 bases. This CDR3 spans 13 amino acids. CDR1 is ENHRY, CDR2 SYGVKD, per germline. With 3 bases clipped from V and 7 bases from J, the junction kept 5 bases outside the gene matches. As DNA, the CDR3 is TGTGCCATCAGTGATATAGGGGGCGGTGGCTACACCTTC. Translation: CAISDIGGGGYTF.

The gene calls are TRBV20-1 and TRBJ1-4; D is undetermined. The CDR3 has 11 residues. V lost 4 bases to trimming and J lost 8 bases, with 8 bases between them. Per the germline V gene, CDR1 is DFQATT and CDR2 is SNEGSKA (reference sequence). As DNA, the CDR3 is TGCAGTGCTAAAATTCGGGAAAAACTGTTTTTT. Translation: CSAKIREKLFF.

The V and J genes are TRBV19 and TRBJ1-5, with unresolved D. CDR1 is LNHDA and CDR2 is SQIVND in the germline V gene (reference sequence). The CDR3 totals 14 residues. Trimming left V 5 bases short and J 4 bases short, with 12 bases between. The CDR3 bases are TGTGCCAGTAGTTTAGGGAACTATAATCAGCCCCAGCATTTT. It codes for CASSLGNYNQPQHF.

The chain has TRBV18 and TRBJ2-5; TRBD2 agrees at 10 bases. The CDR3 runs to 18 residues. The trim removed 2 bases at V and 4 bases at J, leaving 13 bases unmatched. The germline gives CDR1 KGHSH, CDR2 LQKENI. The CDR3 reads CASSPNVGLAGASETQYF. The CDR3 DNA follows: TGTGCCAGCTCACCAAATGTGGGTCTAGCGGGAGCCTCAGAGACCCAGTACTTC.

The chain couples TRBV2 to TRBJ2-1; D tentatively fits TRBD1 or TRBD2 (6 bases each). The CDR3 totals 15 residues. Trimming shortened V by 6 bases and J by 7 bases, and 19 bases separated the two germline ends. CDR1 is SNHLY, CDR2 FYNNEI, per germline. As DNA, the CDR3 is TGTGCCAGCAGGAAACAGGGAGGTTATTCTAATGAGCAGTTCTTC. Translation gives CASRKQGGYSNEQFF.

The CDR3 nucleotides read TGTGCCAGTAGTACGCTAGGGTACCAGCCCCAGCATTTT. It translates to CASSTLGYQPQHF. V and J are TRBV19 and TRBJ1-5, with no clear D. The V gene's germline CDR1 is LNHDA and CDR2 SQIVND (reference sequence). The length of the CDR3 is 13 residues. V gave up 4 bases and J gave up 7 bases, with 11 bases separating them. The complete variable domain, with remaining parts taken from reference TRBV19 and TRBJ1-5, reads DGGITQSPKYLFRKEGQNVTLSCEQNLNHDAMYWYRQDPGQGLRLIYYSQIVNDFQKGDIAEGYSVSREKKESFPLTVTSAQKNPTAFYLCASSTLGYQPQHFGDGTRLSIL.

The rearrangement links TRBV27 to TRBJ2-5, with D unclear. The CDR3 extends over 12 amino acids. V dropped 10 bases and J dropped 2 bases, with 11 bases sitting between them. Germline V gene lookup returns CDR1 MNHEY and CDR2 SMNVEV (reference sequence). DNA for the CDR3: TGTGCCACCGGGTTTGGACAAGAGACCCAGTACTTC. This gives the protein CATGFGQETQYF.

The chain has TRBV7-9 and TRBJ1-6; no clear D. The CDR3 spans 13 residues. Germline V lookup: CDR1 SEHNR, CDR2 FQNEAQ (reference sequence). Between the trimmed V and J ends, which lost 5 bases and 10 bases, there was a span of 12 bases. CDR3 protein: CASSLGVGSPLHF. The CDR3 DNA reads as TGTGCCAGCAGCCTCGGGGTCGGCTCACCCCTCCACTTT.

The V call is TRBV7-9, the J call TRBJ2-2; 10 bases line up with TRBD2. Germline lookup yields CDR1 SEHNR and CDR2 FQNEAQ (reference sequence). There are 16 residues in the CDR3. J lost 2 bases, V lost 5 bases, and 5 bases had no gene match. CDR3 residues: CASSPGTSDNTGELFF. The CDR3 nucleotides read TGTGCCAGCAGCCCGGGGACTAGCGATAACACCGGGGAGCTGTTTTTT.

The chain employs TRBV4-2 and TRBJ1-4; 9 bases are a match to TRBD1. After removal of 1 base from V and 4 bases from J, the junction contained 7 bases not matched to a gene. Germline V lookup: CDR1 LGHNA, CDR2 YNFKEQ. This CDR3 region has 17 residues. In nucleotides, the CDR3 is TGTGCCAGCAGCCAAGGGGGGGAGGGACAGGGTAATGAAAAACTGTTTTTT. Translating gives CASSQGGEGQGNEKLFF.

The CDR3 nucleotides are TGTGCCAGCAGTTCGGCGGCGGGACCCCTCCACTTT. It is translated as CASSSAAGPLHF. The chain combines TRBV27 with TRBJ1-6; D is unresolved. V was trimmed by 4 bases and J by 12 bases, leaving 10 bases between them. Germline lookup yields CDR1 MNHEY and CDR2 SMNVEV (reference sequence). This CDR3 contains 12 residues.

V and J are TRBV5-1 and TRBJ2-5; 7 bases agree with TRBD1. CDR3 size: 14 residues. V shed 2 bases, J shed 5 bases, and the junction held 6 bases outside the gene matches. CDR1 and CDR2 (germline): SGHRS, YFSETQ. Written as DNA, the CDR3 is TGCGCCAGCAGCTTTCCCGCAGGGGGTGAGACCCAGTACTTC. This codes for CASSFPAGGETQYF.

The V and J genes are TRBV9 and TRBJ1-2; the D gene is possibly TRBD1 (5 bases). Germline CDR1 is SGDLS and CDR2 is YYNGEE. With 6 bases removed from V and 2 bases from J, the gap between germline ends came to 17 bases. The CDR3 totals 15 residues. CDR3 nucleotides: TGTGCCAGCACCGCCGGAGGGGCGACGAACTATGGCTACACCTTC. This encodes CASTAGGATNYGYTF.

This clone was seen just once. V usage is TRBV7-2 and J usage is TRBJ1-5; D is unclear. The CDR3 runs 12 residues. The V and J ends lost 5 bases and 7 bases respectively, with 9 bases between them. The germline CDR1 and CDR2 sequences are SGHTA and FQGNSA. The CDR3 nucleotides read TGTGCCAGCAGCCGAGTCGGACAGCCCCAGCATTTT. The encoded protein is CASSRVGQPQHF.